Listed here are 10 T cell receptor beta chains from one sample, sequenced in a study of prognosis after radiotherapy for stage I lung cancer. The study amplified the TCR beta CDR3 region from genomic DNA. This amplification was carried out by two rounds of multiplex PCR. Amplification during the initial PCR round employed primers specific to each TRBV and TRBJ gene. TCRdb redid the calling of the multiplex PCR reads with MiXCR, one entry per CDR3 protein. Of some 34,000 distinct CDR3 sequences listed, approximately 36% were seen once; the top ten hold around a sixth. Sample: PBMCs, taken before or after stereotactic body radiation therapy (not recorded which). The receptor set was obtained from a donor at least 50 years old with non-small cell lung cancer.

This clonotype was detected ten times or more. J is TRBJ1-6 and V is TRBV30; D is undetermined. Per germline, CDR1 GTSNPN and CDR2 SVGIG (reference sequence). The germline V and J ends were trimmed by 2 bases and 7 bases, with 6 bases remaining between them. The CDR3 is 12 amino acids. CDR3: CAWSTRNSPLHF. The CDR3 DNA sequence: TGTGCCTGGAGTACCCGAAATTCACCCCTCCACTTT.

V usage is TRBV7-9 and J usage is TRBJ2-5; the D gene is possibly TRBD2 (7 bases). The CDR3 consists of 13 residues. Trimming took off 5 bases at V and 3 bases at J, with 10 bases between the two ends. CDR1 SEHNR and CDR2 FQNEAQ come from the germline V gene (reference sequence). In nucleotides, the CDR3 is TGTGCCAGCAGCCGGGGGGCGGAAGAGACCCAGTACTTC. Translating it yields CASSRGAEETQYF.

This clonotype was seen ten or more times. The CDR3, as DNA: TGTGCCAGCAGCACTGGACTGTCAGATACGCAGTATTTT. Protein product: CASSTGLSDTQYF. The genes are TRBV7-6 and TRBJ2-3; possible D gene TRBD2, 5 bases. The CDR3 has 13 residues. CDR1 and CDR2 (germline): SGHVS, FNYEAQ. V shed 5 bases and J shed 4 bases, with 10 bases lying between them.

As to this clonotype: A far larger clone differs by one base, so this is likely a read error. The CDR3, as DNA: TGTGCCACATATCCGTTCCTCTACAGACCAGATTCACCCCTCCACTTT. Its protein is CATYPFLYRPDSPLHF. The rearrangement links TRBV6-9 to TRBJ1-6; no clear D. The CDR3 is 16 amino acids. CDR1 and CDR2 from the germline V gene are MNHGY and SVAAGI. V was shortened by 10 bases and J by 8 bases, with 24 bases between the two germline ends.

In its sample, this clonotype was seen many times. The chain is built from TRBV6-1 and TRBJ2-1, with 7 bases identical to TRBD2. CDR1 and CDR2 (germline): MNHNS, SASEGT. There are 16 residues in the CDR3. V gave up 1 base and J gave up 9 bases; unmatched junction bases: 12. CDR3 protein: CASSEGLARGVGEQFF. For the CDR3, the DNA is TGTGCCAGCAGTGAAGGACTAGCCCGGGGGGTCGGTGAGCAGTTCTTC.

This clonotype came up a few times. A much larger clonotype is one base distant, so this may be a read error. The V call is TRBV7-9, the J call TRBJ2-7; 13 positions agree with TRBD2. V lost 5 bases and J lost 3; bases outside the gene matches: 1. Germline V gene lookup returns CDR1 SEHNR and CDR2 FQNEAQ (reference sequence). CDR3 length: 14 amino acids. CDR3 amino acids: CASSTSGRDYEQYF. In DNA form, the CDR3 reads TGTGCCAGCAGCACTAGCGGGAGGGACTACGAGCAGTACTTC. The full variable domain, rest sourced from reference TRBV7-9 and TRBJ2-7, is DTGVSQNPRHKITKRGQNVTFRCDPISEHNRLYWYRQTLGQGPEFLTYFQNEAQLEKSRLLSDRFSAERPKGSFSTLEIQRTEQGDSAMYLCASSTSGRDYEQYFGPGTRLTVT.

With respect to this clonotype: It may be a read error: a sequence one base away is much more abundant. V is TRBV7-9 and J is TRBJ1-1; D is unclear. CDR1 is SEHNR, CDR2 FQNEAQ, per germline (reference sequence). This CDR3 comprises 13 residues. Trimming pared 5 bases from V and 7 bases from J, leaving 14 bases between. For the CDR3, the DNA is TGTGCCAGCAGCCCACCAAATACCGTTGAAGCTTTCTTT. Translation gives CASSPPNTVEAFF.

This clonotype has ten or more counts. The chain links TRBV7-9 to TRBJ2-1, with D possibly called TRBD1 or TRBD2 (6 bases each). The V end lost 5 bases, the J end lost 4 bases, and 12 bases lay between the germline ends. This CDR3 has 14 residues. The germline CDR1 and CDR2 sequences are SEHNR and FQNEAQ (reference sequence). CDR3: CASSPKGGYNEQFF. The CDR3 DNA reads TGTGCCAGCAGCCCCAAGGGGGGATACAATGAGCAGTTCTTC.

The chain links TRBV6-5 to TRBJ1-3; no clear D gene. V was trimmed by 0 bases and J by 4 bases, leaving 13 bases between them. Germline CDR1 reads MNHEY; CDR2 reads SVGAGI. The CDR3 consists of 16 residues. CDR3 loop: CASSYSIALSGNTIYF. CDR3 nucleotides: TGTGCCAGCAGTTACTCGATTGCTCTGTCCGGAAACACCATATATTTT.

Worth noting for this clonotype: A far larger clone is one base from this, pointing to a likely read error. This chain connects TRBV6-2 or TRBV6-3 to TRBJ2-5; D remains unclear. Germline V gives CDR1 MNHEY, CDR2 SVGEGT. The germline V and J ends were trimmed by 6 bases and 0 bases, with 8 bases remaining between them. CDR3 length: 13 residues. The chain's CDR3 is CASRSRDQETQYF. In DNA, the CDR3 is TGTGCCAGCAGGTCGCGTGACCAAGAGACCCAGTACTTC.